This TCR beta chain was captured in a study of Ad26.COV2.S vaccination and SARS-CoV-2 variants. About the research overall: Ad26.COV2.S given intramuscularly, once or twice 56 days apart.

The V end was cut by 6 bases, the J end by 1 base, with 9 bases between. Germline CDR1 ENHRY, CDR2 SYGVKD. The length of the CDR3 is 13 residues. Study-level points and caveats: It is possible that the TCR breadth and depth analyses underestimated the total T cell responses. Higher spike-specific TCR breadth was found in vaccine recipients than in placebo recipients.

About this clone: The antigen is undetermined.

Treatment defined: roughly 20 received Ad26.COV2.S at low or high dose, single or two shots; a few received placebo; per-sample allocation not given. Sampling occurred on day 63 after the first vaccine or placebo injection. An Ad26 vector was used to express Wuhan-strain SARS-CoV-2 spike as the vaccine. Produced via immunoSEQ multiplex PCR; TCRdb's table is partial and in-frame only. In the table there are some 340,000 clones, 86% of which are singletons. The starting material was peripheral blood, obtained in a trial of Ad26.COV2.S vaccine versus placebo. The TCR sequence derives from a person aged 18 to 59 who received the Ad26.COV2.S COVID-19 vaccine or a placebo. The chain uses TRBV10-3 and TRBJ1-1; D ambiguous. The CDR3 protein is CAISSLGNTEAFF. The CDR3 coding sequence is TGTGCCATCAGCTCCCTCGGGAACACTGAAGCTTTCTTT.